One and the same sample provided the 24 T cell receptor beta chains below, sequenced in a study of post-analysis software for immune sequencing data. The study's findings and limits: Roughly 5 TRBV segments, TRBV5-6, TRBV5-1 and TRBV20-1 among them, were found more frequent in patients than controls.

For these receptors, no antigen is known. Each TCR beta cDNA library carried unique molecular identifiers. TCRdb independently ran MiXCR on the PCR reads; one entry per CDR3 protein. The table records 700,000 to 900,000 distinct CDR3 sequences, 46% of them present only once. The sequenced sample consisted of blood. Source of these receptors: a girl aged 5 to 17 with multiple sclerosis.

This clonotype has a handful of counts. The chain carries TRBV20-1 and TRBJ2-2; D gene unclear. The CDR3 has 14 amino acids. V lost 2 bases and J lost 1, with 8 bases in between. Germline CDR1 reads DFQATT; CDR2 reads SNEGSKA (reference sequence). This chain's CDR3 is CSARWARNTGELFF. In nucleotides, the CDR3 is TGCAGTGCTAGATGGGCTAGGAACACCGGGGAGCTGTTTTTT.

The gene calls are TRBV27 and TRBJ2-1; D possibly matches TRBD1 or TRBD2 (5 bases each). This CDR3 is 12 amino acids long. Looked up from germline, CDR1 is MNHEY and CDR2 is SMNVEV (reference sequence). V lost 3 bases, J lost 10 bases, and 10 bases lay in between. The CDR3 bases are TGTGCCAGCAGTTTGAGGGGCGGAGAGCAGTTCTTC. It codes for CASSLRGGEQFF.

V gene TRBV12-3 or TRBV12-4 combines with J gene TRBJ2-7; the D gene could be TRBD1 or TRBD2 (5 bases each). The CDR3 is 14 amino acids. The germline V and J ends were trimmed by 6 bases and 4 bases, with 16 bases remaining between them. The DNA of the CDR3 is TGTGCCAGCAGGCCCGGGACCCTCCATTACGAGCAGTACTTC. It translates to CASRPGTLHYEQYF.

This clonotype was found a few times. V usage is TRBV6-5 and J usage is TRBJ2-1; the match to TRBD1 covers 10 bases. J was trimmed by 9 bases and V by 6 bases; bases with no gene match: 14. The V gene's germline CDR1 is MNHEY and CDR2 SVGAGI. This CDR3 comprises 16 residues. The CDR3 bases are TGTGCCAGCAGAAGAAAGGGAGACAGGGGGCATAGTGAGCAGTTCTTC. It yields the protein CASRRKGDRGHSEQFF.

The chain has TRBV20-1 and TRBJ2-7; D remains ambiguous. Germline CDR1 and CDR2: DFQATT and SNEGSKA (reference sequence). With 5 bases removed from V and 3 bases from J, the gap between germline ends came to 11 bases. The CDR3 runs to 12 residues. The CDR3 here is CSACEGIYEQYF. CDR3 nucleotide sequence: TGCAGTGCTTGCGAAGGGATCTACGAGCAGTACTTC.

V and J are TRBV6-5 and TRBJ2-2; 8 nucleotides match TRBD1. V lost 6 bases and J lost 8; bases outside the gene matches: 8. The CDR3 loop spans 14 amino acids. Germline V gives CDR1 MNHEY, CDR2 SVGAGI. The CDR3: CASSNHRGRGELFF. The DNA for the CDR3 is TGTGCCAGCAGCAACCACAGGGGGAGGGGGGAGCTGTTTTTT.

The V call is TRBV6-5, the J call TRBJ2-4, with 8 bases fitting TRBD2. The closer fit of TRBJ2-7 to the DNA end suggests the J call may be wrong. Per germline, CDR1 MNHEY and CDR2 SVGAGI. The CDR3 sequence is 14 residues long. The CDR3 DNA is TGTGCCAGCAGTTTAAGCGGGAGTGTAAACGAGCAGTACTTC. This translates into CASSLSGSVNEQYF.

This clonotype has a handful of counts. V gene TRBV6-6 combines with J gene TRBJ1-2; D is ambiguous. The CDR3 runs 11 residues. In germline, CDR1 is MNHNY, CDR2 SVGAGI (reference sequence). V was clipped by 10 bases and J by 8 bases, with 14 bases between them. For the CDR3, the DNA is TGTGCCACCCGGGTGGGGTTAGGCTACACCTTC. Translation gives CATRVGLGYTF.

This clonotype was counted only a few times. This chain joins TRBV20-1 and TRBJ2-7; tentatively, D is TRBD1 (6 bases). Trimming removed 5 bases at V and 4 bases at J, with 15 bases between. The germline CDR1 and CDR2 sequences are DFQATT and SNEGSKA (reference sequence). The CDR3 covers 13 residues. The DNA of the CDR3 is TGCAGTGCTCCCCGGGACAACCCTTACGAGCAGTACTTC. Translating gives CSAPRDNPYEQYF.

Only a few counts were recorded for this clonotype. This sequence joins TRBV12-3 or TRBV12-4 and TRBJ2-5; 13 nucleotides align to TRBD2. The CDR3 runs to 15 residues. Losses at the gene ends were 5 bases for V and 5 bases for J; bases not matched to a gene: 5. CDR3 protein: CASSPGTSGMETQYF. The CDR3 bases are TGTGCCAGCAGTCCCGGGACTAGCGGGATGGAGACCCAGTACTTC.

The table lists this clonotype with a few counts. The CDR3 DNA sequence: TGCAGTGTGACTAGCGGCATGTACCAAGAGACCCAGTACTTC. Encoded protein: CSVTSGMYQETQYF. The chain combines TRBV20-1 with TRBJ2-5, with 9 nucleotides matching TRBD2. V shed 7 bases and J 0 bases; nucleotides not matched to a gene: 6. Germline V gene data show CDR1 as DFQATT and CDR2 as SNEGSKA (reference sequence). The CDR3 is made up of 14 amino acids.

V usage is TRBV4-2 and J usage is TRBJ1-1, with D perhaps TRBD1 (6 bases). Trimming took 3 bases from V and 0 from J, leaving 11 bases between them. Germline V CDR1 and CDR2: LGHNA, YNFKEQ. There are 15 residues in the CDR3. In DNA, the CDR3 is TGTGCCAGCAGCCATCCCCAGGGGCTGAACACTGAAGCTTTCTTT. It is translated as CASSHPQGLNTEAFF.

This chain uses TRBV6-5 with TRBJ2-7, with D unresolved. V was cut by 3 bases and J by 4 bases, with 10 bases left in between. The CDR3 runs to 13 residues. Germline CDR1 MNHEY, CDR2 SVGAGI. CDR3 sequence: CASSYSTQYEQYF. As DNA, the CDR3 is TGTGCCAGCAGTTATTCGACGCAGTACGAGCAGTACTTC.

The genes are TRBV20-1 and TRBJ2-7; D is unclear. Per the germline V gene, CDR1 is DFQATT and CDR2 is SNEGSKA (reference sequence). V gave up 6 bases and J gave up 5 bases, with 17 bases separating them. The CDR3 has 13 amino acids. Here the CDR3 reads CSARTLSLHEQYF. In DNA form, the CDR3 reads TGCAGTGCCAGGACCTTAAGCTTACACGAGCAGTACTTC.

The J gene is TRBJ1-5, the V gene TRBV5-6; perhaps TRBD1 as D (6 bases). There are 16 residues in the CDR3. The germline CDR1 and CDR2 sequences are SGHDT and YYEEEE. V lost 0 bases and J lost 1, with 11 bases in between. The chain's CDR3 is CASSLAAGVSNQPQHF. CDR3 nucleotides: TGTGCCAGCAGCTTGGCCGCAGGGGTAAGCAATCAGCCCCAGCATTTT.

This clonotype occurred a few times. The genes are TRBV25-1 and TRBJ1-2; D is uncertain. The germline V gene has CDR1 MGHDK and CDR2 SYGVNS. Trimming cost V 3 bases and J 8 bases, with 13 bases left between them. The CDR3 loop spans 13 amino acids. The CDR3 is CASSDPGPGGYTF. For the CDR3, the DNA is TGTGCCAGCAGTGACCCGGGCCCAGGAGGCTACACCTTC.

This rearrangement joins TRBV27 to TRBJ2-1; D unclear. Trimming took off 6 bases at V and 6 bases at J, with 12 bases between the two ends. The CDR3 is made up of 13 amino acids. Germline-derived CDR1 and CDR2 are MNHEY and SMNVEV (reference sequence). CDR3 residues: CASRLSIFNEQFF. The CDR3 DNA reads TGTGCCAGCAGACTAAGTATATTCAATGAGCAGTTCTTC.

The V gene is TRBV29-1, the J gene TRBJ2-7, with 11 bases fitting TRBD2. From germline, CDR1 is SQVTM and CDR2 ANQGSEA. Trimming at V came to 6 bases and at J to 2 bases, leaving 6 bases not matched to a gene. CDR3 length: 14 residues. DNA of the CDR3: TGCAGCGTAGTTAGCGGGAGGGCCCCCTACGAGCAGTACTTC. Translation: CSVVSGRAPYEQYF.

A remark on this clonotype: The junction departs from germline at one end; a sequencing error may be responsible. The chain links TRBV6-5 to TRBJ2-1; TRBD1 is a possible D gene (6 bases). From germline, CDR1 is MNHEY and CDR2 SVGAGI. The CDR3 has 15 amino acids. The CDR3 region is CASRQVPGQTNQQFF. CDR3 nucleotides: TGTGCCAGCAGGCAAGTTCCGGGACAAACCAATCAGCAGTTCTTC.

The J gene is TRBJ2-5, the V gene TRBV7-9; 9 bases match TRBD2. The CDR3 has 17 residues. Looked up from germline, CDR1 is SEHNR and CDR2 is FQNEAQ (reference sequence). Trimming cost V 1 base and J 2 bases; bases outside gene matches: 8. In DNA form, the CDR3 reads TGTGCCAGCAGCTTAGTTTCGACTAGCGGAGAACAAGAGACCCAGTACTTC. This codes for CASSLVSTSGEQETQYF. The whole variable domain, filled in from reference TRBV7-9 and TRBJ2-5, reads DTGVSQNPRHKITKRGQNVTFRCDPISEHNRLYWYRQTLGQGPEFLTYFQNEAQLEKSRLLSDRFSAERPKGSFSTLEIQRTEQGDSAMYLCASSLVSTSGEQETQYFGPGTRLLVL.

V and J are TRBV4-3 and TRBJ2-5; tentatively, D is TRBD1 or TRBD2 (5 bases each). V lost 2 bases and J 2 bases, leaving 15 bases between the germline ends. CDR1 is LGHNA, CDR2 YSLEER, per germline. The CDR3 is 16 residues long. CDR3 coding DNA: TGCGCCAGCAGCCAAACCCTGGTGGGACCTCAAGAGACCCAGTACTTC. It encodes CASSQTLVGPQETQYF.

The rearrangement uses TRBV5-6 and TRBJ2-5; 10 bases align to TRBD2. Losses at the gene ends were 4 bases for V and 2 bases for J; bases not matched to a gene: 8. The germline V gene encodes CDR1 SGHDT and CDR2 YYEEEE. The CDR3 runs 16 residues. CDR3 in amino acids: CASSPHSGGHQETQYF. DNA of the CDR3: TGTGCCAGCAGCCCCCATAGCGGGGGGCATCAAGAGACCCAGTACTTC. Drawing the rest from reference TRBV5-6 and TRBJ2-5, the complete variable domain is DAGVTQSPTHLIKTRGQQVTLRCSPKSGHDTVSWYQQALGQGPQFIFQYYEEEERQRGNFPDRFSGHQFPNYSSELNVNALLLGDSALYLCASSPHSGGHQETQYFGPGTRLLVL.

This clonotype was found once. V and J are TRBV7-8 and TRBJ1-5, with D unresolved. The CDR3 extends over 14 amino acids. Germline loops: CDR1 SGHVS, CDR2 FQNEAQ. Trimming shortened V by 1 base and J by 4 bases, and 8 bases separated the two germline ends. The CDR3 DNA reads TGTGCCAGCAGCTTAGGGGTGGGGAATCAGCCCCAGCATTTT. Translating it yields CASSLGVGNQPQHF. Full variable domain (outside the CDR3, taken from reference TRBV7-8 and TRBJ1-5): GAGVSQSPRYKVAKRGQDVALRCDPISGHVSLFWYQQALGQGPEFLTYFQNEAQLDKSGLPSDRFFAERPEGSVSTLKIQRTQQEDSAVYLCASSLGVGNQPQHFGDGTRLSIL.

The gene calls are TRBV30 and TRBJ2-1; D gene uncertain. The CDR3 loop spans 11 amino acids. Looked up from germline, CDR1 is GTSNPN and CDR2 is SVGIG (reference sequence). Trimming pared 0 bases from V and 8 bases from J, leaving 5 bases between. DNA of the CDR3: TGTGCCTGGAGTGTATCCCATGAGCAGTTCTTC. This encodes CAWSVSHEQFF.